This T cell receptor (beta chain) came from a study of CD8+ T cells in alopecia areata. Sequencing relied on a cDNA template that was reverse transcribed from extracted RNA. Method: immunoSEQ multiplex PCR; TCRdb's copy keeps in-frame clones and lacks some. The sample lists 170,000 or so clones; around half were seen once. This CDR3 has 15 residues. The germline V and J ends were trimmed by 0 bases and 3 bases, with 9 bases remaining between them. Germline CDR1 LGHNA, CDR2 YSLEER. With regard to this clone: Antigen specificity is unknown.

Indicated treatment: oral pan-JAK inhibitor, 5-10 mg twice daily. Findings of the study overall: Besides other cells, scalp samples also yield sequences of resident alphabeta T cells from normal skin.

This TCR derives from a human donor with alopecia areata. The genes are TRBV4-3 and TRBJ2-1, with D tentatively TRBD2 (5 bases). The specimen was CD8+ T cells sorted from blood, collected at week 24, from a patient treated with tofacitinib. The CDR3 sequence is CASSQERVVYNEQFF. CDR3 coding DNA: TGCGCCAGCAGCCAAGAGAGGGTCGTCTACAATGAGCAGTTCTTC.